This T cell receptor (beta chain) was recorded in a study of T cells in Graves' hyperthyroidism and ophthalmopathy (dated by TCRdb to about 2019). In terms of the full investigation: Peripheral blood was collected at initial diagnosis, before any treatment. The 100 or so discovery patients were divided at random into training and test sets in a 7:3 ratio. The paper describes TCR Vbeta CDR3 sequencing of around 140 peripheral blood samples, made up of approximately 40 ophthalmopathy patients, 70 to 75 hyperthyroidism patients and 17 progressor patients. Prospective prediction of ophthalmopathy was tested in an independent validation cohort consisting of 18 hyperthyroidism patients and 15 to 17 patients who later progressed to ophthalmopathy. A discovery cohort of about a hundred patients, 43 with Graves' ophthalmopathy and more than 55 with stable Graves' hyperthyroidism, was used to find distinguishing TCR V-J signatures. After blood sampling, hyperthyroidism patients were treated with methimazole at a starting dose of 30 mg daily, and ophthalmopathy patients were treated with high-dose intravenous methylprednisolone. Thyroid tissue and blood T-cell repertoires from several Graves' hyperthyroidism patients were also compared in the study. The paper as a whole reports these results and caveats: Sample size was not statistically predetermined, and investigators were not blinded to group allocation. In validation, progression to ophthalmopathy was predicted by the model with roughly 69% sensitivity and 72% to 80% specificity, a median of around 5.9 months before onset. Blood samples also contained most of the expanded thyroid clonotypes (frequency above 0.001), which suggests that blood repertoires may reflect thyroid immune responses. A 13 V-J signature model separated ophthalmopathy from stable hyperthyroidism, with about 88% sensitivity and 81.08% specificity in cross-validation and 80%/75% in testing.

The CDR3 starts with the cysteine, ends with the phenylalanine, and has 13 residues. Just CDR3 DNA is preserved here, 39 bases in frame from base 1. CDR1 SGHTA and CDR2 FQGTGA were looked up in the germline V gene. V and J are truncated by 6 bases and 6 bases respectively, leaving an intervening sequence of 14 bases. Note on this clonotype: What this receptor recognizes is not known. It has no much larger one-base neighbor in the sample; base qualities were not kept.

The TCR beta CDR3 regions were amplified from the RNA transcripts. A first-round RT-PCR of the TCR CDR3 used the HTBI primer set with the Qiagen OneStep RT-PCR kit. A second multiplex PCR round built the libraries, followed by size selection and purification. Sequencing of the libraries was done on an Illumina HiSeq2000 using paired-end 100 bp reads. The source study handled its data this way. SOAPnuke was used to process the raw data, throwing out any read that contained adapters or uncalled bases, had a mean Phred below 15, or lacked an exact constant-primer or identifier match. High-quality paired reads were merged using COPE v1.2.5, and each unique nucleotide sequence was defined as a clonotype. Clonotypes were aligned to IMGT TRBV, TRBD and TRBJ reference segments using MiTCR v1.1. Analysis was restricted to V-J combinations with a frequency above 0.0001, which covered 99.2% of repertoires. The TCS score was defined as the ratio of F50 (clonal expansion) to E x V (chaos), calculated using BLOSUM62-based TCRdist between CDR3 peptides within each V-J. Welch's t-statistics and random forest reduced around 510 V-J features to fewer than 15, which were used in a naive Bayes classifier (R e1071). Thyroid-blood repertoire similarity was quantified with the Morisita-Horn index. TCRdb handled the public reads itself, with Q25 trimming in fastp and clone calling in MiXCR, and kept productive beta chains. Each CDR3 protein gets just one entry, which takes the most common genes and DNA from the rows behind it. None of the V and J calls come from the authors' own analysis; TCRdb made them. Present in this sample are hundreds of thousands of distinct CDR3 sequences, roughly 40% of which were seen just once. The ten biggest clones cover roughly 8.3% of the sample.

A patient counted as having stable Graves' hyperthyroidism if no progression to ophthalmopathy occurred over 18 months of follow-up. The hyperthyroidism patients were between 18 and 65 years old and newly diagnosed, with a disease duration of less than 2 months. Any patient with an uncontrolled infection, another autoimmune disease, pregnancy or lactation was excluded. Diagnoses relied on clinical symptoms, serum thyroxine and TRAb, thyroid ultrasound and orbital computed tomography. Ficoll-Paque density gradient centrifugation was used to isolate PBMCs from about 9 ml of fresh peripheral blood. Trizol reagent was used to extract total RNA, and RNA quality was then checked on an Agilent 2100 Bioanalyzer.

This sequence originates from a man aged 18 to 30 with Graves' hyperthyroidism. The sequence is built from TRBV7-3 and TRBJ1-2, and perhaps TRBD1 as D gene, on 6 matching bases. Sequenced: blood. CDR3 region: CASSRTQGNGYTF. The nucleotide sequence reads TGTGCCAGCAGTCGTACCCAGGGGAATGGCTACACCTTC.